A single sample is the source of the 26 T cell receptor beta chains below, sequenced in a study of technical replicates of blood from a few donors. The repertoire was sequenced with immunoSEQ multiplex PCR; TCRdb's copy has only in-frame clones and lacks some. The sample includes more than 90,000 clones, 95% of them seen just once. What was sequenced was T cells isolated from PBMCs. These receptors all come from a human donor in good health.

The chain has TRBV7-2 and TRBJ1-1; 10 nucleotides match TRBD1. Germline loops: CDR1 SGHTA, CDR2 FQGNSA. This CDR3 is 16 amino acids long. V lost 2 bases and J lost 9; bases outside the gene matches: 12. In DNA form, the CDR3 reads TGTGCCAGCAGCTTAAGCCCCGGACAGGGGGTGCTTAAAGCTTTCTTT. Its protein is CASSLSPGQGVLKAFF. Filled out from reference TRBV7-2 and TRBJ1-1, the complete variable domain reads GAGVSQSPSNKVTEKGKDVELRCDPISGHTALYWYRQSLGQGLEFLIYFQGNSAPDKSGLPSDRFSAERTGGSVSTLTIQRTQQEDSAVYLCASSLSPGQGVLKAFFGQGTRLTVV.

The V gene is TRBV19, the J gene TRBJ2-3, with 8 positions matching TRBD1. Germline V lookup: CDR1 LNHDA, CDR2 SQIVND (reference sequence). V lost 3 bases to trimming and J lost 3 bases; unmatched junction nucleotides: 8. The CDR3 consists of 16 residues. CDR3 in amino acids: CASSITDRATTDTQYF. The CDR3 coding sequence is TGTGCCAGTAGTATCACGGACAGGGCAACGACAGATACGCAGTATTTT.

J is TRBJ2-1 and V is TRBV2; a weak D match, TRBD1 (5 bases). Germline values: CDR1 SNHLY, CDR2 FYNNEI. Trimming removed 4 bases from V and 9 bases from J, with 13 bases in between. The CDR3 length is 13 residues. In nucleotides, the CDR3 is TGTGCCAGCAGTGTTGGGGAAAGGGGTGAGCAGTTCTTC. Translated, it gives CASSVGERGEQFF.

The CDR3 DNA is TGTGCCTGGAGTGTACAGGGGGGAACGAACACCGGGGAGCTGTTTTTT. Protein product: CAWSVQGGTNTGELFF. The chain couples TRBV30 to TRBJ2-2, with 8 bases identical to TRBD1. Germline V gene sequence: CDR1 GTSNPN, CDR2 SVGIG (reference sequence). The CDR3 is 16 amino acids. Losses at the gene ends were 0 bases for V and 0 bases for J; bases not matched to a gene: 3.

The chain carries TRBV19 and TRBJ2-5; 7 positions match TRBD1. With V trimmed by 1 base and J by 3 bases, 2 bases remained unmatched. The CDR3 runs to 14 residues. From germline, CDR1 is LNHDA and CDR2 SQIVND (reference sequence). The CDR3 loop is CASSIAGQEETQYF. In DNA form, the CDR3 reads TGTGCCAGTAGTATAGCCGGACAGGAAGAGACCCAGTACTTC.

V usage is TRBV19 and J usage is TRBJ2-3; 8 nucleotides align to TRBD2. Germline CDR1 is LNHDA and CDR2 is SQIVND (reference sequence). The CDR3 is made up of 16 amino acids. Unmatched junction bases numbered 5, after V lost 0 bases and J lost 3 bases. CDR3 region: CASSIELAGTTDTQYF. The CDR3 nucleotides are TGTGCCAGTAGTATAGAATTAGCGGGAACGACAGATACGCAGTATTTT.

This clone was recorded once. V usage is TRBV7-3 and J usage is TRBJ2-3, with D tentatively TRBD2 (5 bases). CDR1 is SGHTA, CDR2 FQGTGA, per germline. V was pared by 5 bases and J by 1 base, with 13 bases between. The CDR3 loop spans 15 amino acids. CDR3 protein: CASSPRLGGTDTQYF. In DNA form, the CDR3 reads TGTGCCAGCAGCCCCAGACTCGGGGGCACAGATACGCAGTATTTT.

This clone was detected once. The genes are TRBV6-1 and TRBJ1-1, with a possible D match to TRBD1 (6 bases). The CDR3 is made up of 15 amino acids. V was shortened by 6 bases and J by 1 base, with 15 bases between the two germline ends. Per the germline V gene, CDR1 is MNHNS and CDR2 is SASEGT. In nucleotides, the CDR3 is TGTGCCAGCAGCCATAGAACAGGGAGGAACACTGAAGCTTTCTTT. This translates into CASSHRTGRNTEAFF.

This sequence joins TRBV7-3 and TRBJ1-5, with D possibly TRBD1 on 5 matching bases. The CDR3 runs to 13 residues. Germline CDR1 is SGHTA and CDR2 is FQGTGA. Trimming removed 5 bases from V and 4 bases from J, with 9 bases in between. The DNA of the CDR3 is TGTGCCAGCAGCACCGACAGTAATCAGCCCCAGCATTTT. Translation gives CASSTDSNQPQHF.

This chain links TRBV7-6 with TRBJ1-1; tentative D call: TRBD1 (5 bases). CDR1 and CDR2 from the germline V gene are SGHVS and FNYEAQ. This CDR3 has 14 amino acids. With 2 bases removed from V and 11 bases from J, the gap between germline ends came to 18 bases. The CDR3 region is CASSLLVVGQSAFF. The CDR3 DNA sequence: TGTGCCAGCAGCTTATTAGTGGTGGGGCAGAGCGCTTTCTTT.

The chain couples TRBV5-1 to TRBJ2-7; unclear D gene. The germline gives CDR1 SGHRS, CDR2 YFSETQ. V dropped 3 bases and J dropped 3 bases, with 19 bases sitting between them. The length of the CDR3 is 16 residues. The DNA of the CDR3 is TGCGCCAGCAGCTCAGAAACTGCCGACTTTGACTACGAGCAGTACTTC. It translates to CASSSETADFDYEQYF.

The rearrangement joins TRBV15 to TRBJ1-1; a possible D gene is TRBD1 (6 bases). The CDR3 contains 15 residues. Trimming stripped 4 bases from V and 4 bases from J, with 16 bases between. From germline, CDR1 is LNHNV and CDR2 YYDKDF (reference sequence). The CDR3, as DNA: TGTGCCACCAGCAAAGGGGGTATTGGAGGCACTGAAGCTTTCTTT. Amino acid sequence: CATSKGGIGGTEAFF. The full variable domain, its missing parts supplied by reference TRBV15 and TRBJ1-1, is DAMVIQNPRYQVTQFGKPVTLSCSQTLNHNVMYWYQQKSSQAPKLLFHYYDKDFNNEADTPDNFQSRRPNTSFCFLDIRSPGLGDTAMYLCATSKGGIGGTEAFFGQGTRLTVV.

The J gene is TRBJ1-5, the V gene TRBV15; 7 nucleotides line up with TRBD1. CDR1 and CDR2 from the germline V gene are LNHNV and YYDKDF (reference sequence). V lost 5 bases to trimming and J lost 5 bases; unmatched junction nucleotides: 6. The CDR3 has 14 amino acids. The CDR3 region has the DNA TGTGCCACCAGCCCTGGACAGGTCTATCAGCCCCAGCATTTT. It specifies CATSPGQVYQPQHF.

This chain connects TRBV7-2 to TRBJ2-1; D might be TRBD2 (6 bases). The CDR3 has 14 residues. CDR1 and CDR2 from the germline V gene are SGHTA and FQGNSA. The V gene lost 6 bases and the J gene lost 7 bases, with 16 bases spanning the gap. The CDR3 loop is CASSPRLVKNEQFF. The CDR3 DNA follows: TGTGCCAGCAGTCCACGACTAGTCAAAAATGAGCAGTTCTTC.

This clone was seen only once. The chain has TRBV28 and TRBJ2-1, with 7 bases identical to TRBD1. This CDR3 contains 15 residues. Looked up from germline, CDR1 is MDHEN and CDR2 is SYDVKM. The junction had 7 bases not matched to a gene; V was cut back by 5 bases and J by 3 bases. As DNA, the CDR3 is TGTGCCAGCAGTCGCAGTCGGGACAGCTACAATGAGCAGTTCTTC. Translating it yields CASSRSRDSYNEQFF. Filled out from reference TRBV28 and TRBJ2-1, the complete variable domain reads DVKVTQSSRYLVKRTGEKVFLECVQDMDHENMFWYRQDPGLGLRLIYFSYDVKMKEKGDIPEGYSVSREKKERFSLILESASTNQTSMYLCASSRSRDSYNEQFFGPGTRLTVL.

The chain carries TRBV29-1 and TRBJ1-5; TRBD1 is a possible D gene (6 bases). The V gene's germline CDR1 is SQVTM and CDR2 ANQGSEA. Trimming removed 6 bases at V and 3 bases at J, with 15 bases between. The CDR3 is 14 residues long. The CDR3 sequence: CSVQGRDLNQPQHF. The CDR3 coding sequence is TGCAGCGTACAGGGTAGGGACCTCAATCAGCCCCAGCATTTT.

This clone was detected once. The chain is built from TRBV13 and TRBJ2-3, with D possibly matching TRBD2 (5 bases). CDR3 size: 18 residues. V was clipped by 0 bases and J by 2 bases, with 18 bases between them. CDR1 and CDR2 (germline): PRHDT, FYEKMQ (reference sequence). The CDR3: CASSLGPPSSHYTDTQYF. The CDR3 DNA follows: TGTGCCAGCAGCTTAGGCCCCCCTAGCTCCCACTACACAGATACGCAGTATTTT.

The chain is built from TRBV6-5 and TRBJ1-1; 8 nucleotides agree with TRBD1. V lost 2 bases, J lost 7 bases, and 0 bases stayed unmatched. The CDR3 covers 12 residues. CDR1 is MNHEY and CDR2 is SVGAGI in the germline V gene. DNA for the CDR3: TGTGCCAGCAGTTACGGGACAGGTGAAGCTTTCTTT. Protein sequence: CASSYGTGEAFF.

The CDR3 spells CASSFSPGSTGYEKLFF. The CDR3 DNA sequence: TGTGCCAGCAGCTTTTCGCCCGGATCCACAGGGTATGAAAAACTGTTTTTT. J is TRBJ1-4 and V is TRBV11-2, with a weak D call TRBD1 (6 bases). Germline V gene lookup returns CDR1 SGHAT and CDR2 FQNNGV. Trimming took 3 bases from V and 6 from J, leaving 20 bases between them. The CDR3 loop spans 17 amino acids.

This chain links TRBV5-1 with TRBJ2-3; 15 bases fit TRBD2. Trimming removed 6 bases from V and 5 bases from J; junction bases left unmatched: 4. Germline V gene data show CDR1 as SGHRS and CDR2 as YFSETQ. The CDR3 spans 15 residues. CDR3 residues: CASIPGLAGGDTQYF. CDR3 sequence (DNA): TGCGCCAGCATACCGGGACTAGCGGGAGGAGATACGCAGTATTTT.

V usage is TRBV10-2 and J usage is TRBJ2-5, with 9 bases aligning to TRBD2. The V segment lost 8 bases and the J segment 5 bases; nucleotides outside the gene matches: 9. Germline V gives CDR1 WSHSY, CDR2 SAAADI. This CDR3 comprises 14 residues. The CDR3 DNA reads TGCGCCAGCTGGACTACCGCGGGAGGGGAGACCCAGTACTTC. As protein: CASWTTAGGETQYF.

This chain uses TRBV5-4 with TRBJ2-5; no reliable D call. The CDR3 spans 13 residues. V was trimmed by 0 bases and J by 4 bases, leaving 7 bases between them. Germline loops: CDR1 SGHNT, CDR2 YYREEE (reference sequence). CDR3 in DNA: TGTGCCAGCAGCTTGGGGGCCCCAGAGACCCAGTACTTC. Its translation is CASSLGAPETQYF. The entire variable domain, with the rest obtained from reference TRBV5-4 and TRBJ2-5, is as follows: ETGVTQSPTHLIKTRGQQVTLRCSSQSGHNTVSWYQQALGQGPQFIFQYYREEENGRGNFPPRFSGLQFPNYSSELNVNALELDDSALYLCASSLGAPETQYFGPGTRLLVL.

The chain links TRBV4-1 to TRBJ2-1, with D possibly TRBD2 on 6 matching bases. The CDR3 contains 15 residues. Germline-derived CDR1 and CDR2 are MGHRA and YSYEKL. The V gene lost 1 base and the J gene lost 2 bases, with 9 bases spanning the gap. The CDR3 DNA sequence: TGCGCCAGCAGCCAAGCACTAGCCACCTACAATGAGCAGTTCTTC. Its protein is CASSQALATYNEQFF.

This sequence joins TRBV6-1 and TRBJ1-1; D might be TRBD1 (5 bases). The length of the CDR3 is 14 residues. Germline CDR1 reads MNHNS; CDR2 reads SASEGT. V gave up 4 bases and J gave up 0 bases, with 9 bases separating them. The CDR3 loop is CASSGGGVNTEAFF. As DNA, the CDR3 is TGTGCCAGCAGTGGGGGAGGGGTGAACACTGAAGCTTTCTTT.

V usage is TRBV29-1 and J usage is TRBJ1-4, with no clear D. There are 13 residues in the CDR3. Deletions cut 6 bases from V and 5 bases from J, with 13 bases between. The germline V gene encodes CDR1 SQVTM and CDR2 ANQGSEA. The CDR3 DNA is TGCAGCGTCTTCACTGGAGACAATGAAAAACTGTTTTTT. It is translated as CSVFTGDNEKLFF.

This chain joins TRBV7-8 and TRBJ1-2; D gene ambiguous. The V gene lost 1 base and the J gene lost 0 bases, with 9 bases spanning the gap. CDR3 length: 15 residues. Per germline, CDR1 SGHVS and CDR2 FQNEAQ. The CDR3 nucleotides are TGTGCCAGCAGCTTAGGGGCAGCACCTAACTATGGCTACACCTTC. It yields the protein CASSLGAAPNYGYTF. Complete variable domain (other parts from reference TRBV7-8 and TRBJ1-2): GAGVSQSPRYKVAKRGQDVALRCDPISGHVSLFWYQQALGQGPEFLTYFQNEAQLDKSGLPSDRFFAERPEGSVSTLKIQRTQQEDSAVYLCASSLGAAPNYGYTFGSGTRLTVV.